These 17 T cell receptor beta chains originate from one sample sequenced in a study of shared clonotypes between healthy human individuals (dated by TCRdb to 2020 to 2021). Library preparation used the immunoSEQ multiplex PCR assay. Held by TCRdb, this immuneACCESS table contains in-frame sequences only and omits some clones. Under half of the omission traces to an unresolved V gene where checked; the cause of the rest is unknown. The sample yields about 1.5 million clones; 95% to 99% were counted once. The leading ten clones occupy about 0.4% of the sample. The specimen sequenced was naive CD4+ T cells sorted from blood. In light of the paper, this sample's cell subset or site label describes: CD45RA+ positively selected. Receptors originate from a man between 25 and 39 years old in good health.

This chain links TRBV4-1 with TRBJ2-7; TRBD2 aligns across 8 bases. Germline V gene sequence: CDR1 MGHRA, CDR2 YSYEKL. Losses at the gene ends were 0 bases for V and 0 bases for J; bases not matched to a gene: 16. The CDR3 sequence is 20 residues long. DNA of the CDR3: TGCGCCAGCAGCCAAGATCGGGGACTAGTAAAAGGTGGCAGCTCCTACGAGCAGTACTTC. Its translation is CASSQDRGLVKGGSSYEQYF.

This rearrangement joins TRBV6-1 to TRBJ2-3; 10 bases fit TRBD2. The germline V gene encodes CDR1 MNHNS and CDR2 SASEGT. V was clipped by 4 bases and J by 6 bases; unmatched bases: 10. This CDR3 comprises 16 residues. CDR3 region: CASSGTSGHFGDTQYF. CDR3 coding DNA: TGTGCCAGCAGTGGGACTAGCGGTCATTTCGGGGATACGCAGTATTTT.

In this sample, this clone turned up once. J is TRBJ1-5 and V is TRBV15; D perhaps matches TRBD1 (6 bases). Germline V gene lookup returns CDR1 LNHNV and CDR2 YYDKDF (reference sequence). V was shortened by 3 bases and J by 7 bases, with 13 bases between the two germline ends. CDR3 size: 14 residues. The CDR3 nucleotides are TGTGCCACCAGCAGTTACAGGGCTTTCCAGCCCCAGCATTTT. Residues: CATSSYRAFQPQHF.

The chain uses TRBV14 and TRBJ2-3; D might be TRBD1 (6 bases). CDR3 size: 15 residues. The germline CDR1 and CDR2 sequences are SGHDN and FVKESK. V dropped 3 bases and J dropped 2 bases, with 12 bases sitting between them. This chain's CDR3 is CASSQRRTATDTQYF. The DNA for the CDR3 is TGTGCCAGCAGCCAGAGGAGGACAGCCACAGATACGCAGTATTTT.

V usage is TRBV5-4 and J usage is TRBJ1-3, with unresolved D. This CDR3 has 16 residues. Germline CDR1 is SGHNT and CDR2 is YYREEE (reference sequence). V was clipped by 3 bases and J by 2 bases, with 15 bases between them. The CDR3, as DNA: TGTGCCAGCAGCTACGGGCGGGGATTGGCTGGAAACACCATATATTTT. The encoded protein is CASSYGRGLAGNTIYF.

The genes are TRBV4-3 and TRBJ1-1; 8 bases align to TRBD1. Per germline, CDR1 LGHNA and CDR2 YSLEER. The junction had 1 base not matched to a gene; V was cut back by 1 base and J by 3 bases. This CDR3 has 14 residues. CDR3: CASSQGQGYTEAFF. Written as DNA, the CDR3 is TGCGCCAGCAGCCAAGGACAGGGGTACACTGAAGCTTTCTTT.

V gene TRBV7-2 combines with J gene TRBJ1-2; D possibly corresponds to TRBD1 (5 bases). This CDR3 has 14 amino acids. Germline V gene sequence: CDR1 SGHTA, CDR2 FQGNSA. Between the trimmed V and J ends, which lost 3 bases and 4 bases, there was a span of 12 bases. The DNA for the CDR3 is TGTGCCAGCAGCTTTCCGGGACGGATCTATGGCTACACCTTC. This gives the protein CASSFPGRIYGYTF.

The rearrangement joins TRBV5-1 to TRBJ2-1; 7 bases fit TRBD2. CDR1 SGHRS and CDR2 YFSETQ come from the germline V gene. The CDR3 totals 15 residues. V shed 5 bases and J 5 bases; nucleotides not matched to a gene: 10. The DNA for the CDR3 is TGCGCCAGCAGGACGGATGGCGGGAGCCACAATGAGCAGTTCTTC. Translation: CASRTDGGSHNEQFF. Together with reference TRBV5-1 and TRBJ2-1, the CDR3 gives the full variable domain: KAGVTQTPRYLIKTRGQQVTLSCSPISGHRSVSWYQQTPGQGLQFLFEYFSETQRNKGNFPGRFSGRQFSNSRSEMNVSTLELGDSALYLCASRTDGGSHNEQFFGPGTRLTVL.

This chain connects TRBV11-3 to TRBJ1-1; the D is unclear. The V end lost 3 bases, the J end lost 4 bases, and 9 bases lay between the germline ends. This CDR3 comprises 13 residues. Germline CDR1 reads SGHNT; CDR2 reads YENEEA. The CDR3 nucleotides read TGTGCCAGCAGCTTCCTTAATGCCACTGAAGCTTTCTTT. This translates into CASSFLNATEAFF. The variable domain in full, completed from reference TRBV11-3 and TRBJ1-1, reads EAGVVQSPRYKIIEKKQPVAFWCNPISGHNTLYWYLQNLGQGPELLIRYENEEAVDDSQLPKDRFSAERLKGVDSTLKIQPAELGDSAVYLCASSFLNATEAFFGQGTRLTVV.

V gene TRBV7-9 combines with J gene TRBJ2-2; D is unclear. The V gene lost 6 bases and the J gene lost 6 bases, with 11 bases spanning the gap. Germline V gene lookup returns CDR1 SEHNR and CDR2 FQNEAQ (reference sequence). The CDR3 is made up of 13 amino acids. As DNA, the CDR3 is TGTGCCAGCAGAAAATCCAAGTCCGGGGAGCTGTTTTTT. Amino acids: CASRKSKSGELFF.

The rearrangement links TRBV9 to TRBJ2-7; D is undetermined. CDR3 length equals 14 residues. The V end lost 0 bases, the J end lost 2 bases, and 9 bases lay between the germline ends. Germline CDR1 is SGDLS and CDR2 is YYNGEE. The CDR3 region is CASSVATDTYEQYF. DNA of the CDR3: TGTGCCAGCAGCGTAGCTACAGATACCTACGAGCAGTACTTC.

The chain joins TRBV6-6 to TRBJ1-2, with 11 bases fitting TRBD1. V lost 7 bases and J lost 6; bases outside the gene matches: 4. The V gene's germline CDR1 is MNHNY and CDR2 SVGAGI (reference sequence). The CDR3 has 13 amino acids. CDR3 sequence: CASNRDRGDGYTF. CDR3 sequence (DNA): TGTGCCAGCAATAGGGACAGGGGGGATGGCTACACCTTC.

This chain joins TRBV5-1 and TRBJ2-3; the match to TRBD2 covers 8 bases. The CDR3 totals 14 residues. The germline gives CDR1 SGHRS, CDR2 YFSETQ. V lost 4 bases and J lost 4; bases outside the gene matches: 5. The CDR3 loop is CASSTGLGPDTQYF. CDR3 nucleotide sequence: TGCGCCAGCAGCACGGGACTAGGACCAGATACGCAGTATTTT.

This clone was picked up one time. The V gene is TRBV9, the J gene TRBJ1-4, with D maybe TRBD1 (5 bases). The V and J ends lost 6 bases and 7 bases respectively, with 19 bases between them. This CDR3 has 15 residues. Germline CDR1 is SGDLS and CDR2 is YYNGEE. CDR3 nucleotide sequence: TGTGCCAGCACCGCAGGGTCGGGGAGCGGTGAAAAACTGTTTTTT. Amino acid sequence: CASTAGSGSGEKLFF.

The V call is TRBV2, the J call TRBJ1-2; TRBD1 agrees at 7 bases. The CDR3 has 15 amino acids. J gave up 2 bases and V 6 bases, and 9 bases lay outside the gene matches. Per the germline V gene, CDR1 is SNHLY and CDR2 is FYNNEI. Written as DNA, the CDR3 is TGTGCCAGCAGAGAGAATGGACAGGTCAACTATGGCTACACCTTC. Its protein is CASRENGQVNYGYTF.

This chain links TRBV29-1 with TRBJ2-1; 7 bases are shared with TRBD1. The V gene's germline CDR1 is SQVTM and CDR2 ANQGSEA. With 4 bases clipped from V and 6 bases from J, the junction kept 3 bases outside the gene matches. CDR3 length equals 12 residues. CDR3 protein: CSVVPGGNEQFF. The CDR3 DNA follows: TGCAGCGTTGTCCCAGGGGGCAATGAGCAGTTCTTC.

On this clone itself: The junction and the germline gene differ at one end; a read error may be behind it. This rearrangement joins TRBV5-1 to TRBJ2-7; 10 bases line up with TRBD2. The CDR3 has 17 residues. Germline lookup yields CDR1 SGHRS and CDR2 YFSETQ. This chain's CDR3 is CASSLEILAGEHYEQYF. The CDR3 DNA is TGCGCCAGCAGTTTGGAAATCCTAGCGGGAGAACACTACGAGCAGTACTTC.